The source of this T cell receptor beta chain is a study of T-cell reconstitution after alpha-beta-depleted transplantation in children. Per germline, CDR1 MDHEN and CDR2 SYDVKM. V was shortened by 6 bases and J by 5 bases, with 19 bases between the two germline ends. There are 15 residues in the CDR3. Unique molecular identifiers were incorporated into the prepared TCRbeta library. TCRdb re-derived calls from the PCR reads in MiXCR, one entry per CDR3 protein. The sample contains roughly 500,000 distinct CDR3 sequences, approximately 10% of which appear only once. This receptor was taken from a child aged 2 to 10 with inherited bone marrow failure, due to receive a stem cell transplant. Source: PBMCs, taken before TCRalphabeta/CD19-depleted stem cell transplant. The gene calls are TRBV28 and TRBJ2-5; D is perhaps TRBD1 or TRBD2 (6 bases each). The CDR3 DNA reads as TGTGCCAGCAGAGACCCCGGGGGCTCGGGGGAGACCCAGTACTTC. Encoded protein: CASRDPGGSGETQYF.